This note documents a single T cell receptor (beta chain) sequence. Per the germline V gene, CDR1 is MGHRA and CDR2 is YSYEKL. Losses at the gene ends were 0 bases for V and 0 bases for J; bases not matched to a gene: 8. The CDR3 loop spans 18 amino acids. The authors reverse transcribed all of the isolated RNA, so sequencing captured expressed TCRB transcripts. An average approximately 3.5 million reads came from naive, central memory and regulatory T cell samples. Libraries were prepared by immunoSEQ multiplex PCR; TCRdb keeps only in-frame clonotypes and omits some of them. The table includes 200,000 to 250,000 clones, about 71% detected once. The sample is drawn from a study of beta chain features in type 1 diabetes.

The source of this sequence is a young man in good health. The sequenced material came from naive CD4+ T cells from blood. The V and J genes are TRBV4-1 and TRBJ2-1, with TRBD2 identical over 7 bases. The CDR3, as DNA: TGCGCCAGCAGCCAAGATTTGGCGGGGGTCCCCTCCTACAATGAGCAGTTCTTC. Its protein product is CASSQDLAGVPSYNEQFF.